In its sample, the clone carrying this TCR beta chain was seen a few times. Its specificity is unknown. The data derive from a study of OX40 agonist ivuxolimab in advanced cancers. Across the study: Patients received ivuxolimab, an agonistic anti-OX40 (CD134) antibody. General study points: Certain nonresponders additionally had low normalized T-cell clonal expansion.

V lost 7 bases to trimming and J lost 7 bases; unmatched junction nucleotides: 15. Germline CDR1 MDHEN, CDR2 SYDVKM. The CDR3 consists of 16 residues. This table comes from immunoSEQ multiplex PCR, and its TCRdb copy is limited to in-frame clones, with some not included. The sample holds about 71,000 clones, roughly 81% seen once. The starting material was CD4+ or CD8+ T cells sorted from blood, obtained in a trial of the OX40 agonist ivuxolimab. The chain links TRBV28 to TRBJ1-2; 10 bases are a match to TRBD1. This TCR was recovered from an adult with an advanced solid tumor such as melanoma, head and neck, liver or kidney cancer. The CDR3 is CASTEKGRQGASGYTF. The DNA of the CDR3 is TGTGCCAGCACCGAAAAGGGCCGACAGGGGGCCTCTGGCTACACCTTC.